This T cell receptor beta chain appears in the sequencing data of a study of shared clonotypes between healthy human individuals. In the study overall: The composition of the donors was two women and a few men aged 18 to 49.

The V end lost 8 bases, the J end lost 3 bases, and 14 bases lay between the germline ends. The CDR3 is 13 residues long. The germline CDR1 and CDR2 sequences are MNHNY and SVGAGI (reference sequence). Execution of the assay was at deep level. Data came from immunoSEQ multiplex PCR; TCRdb stores just in-frame clones and leaves some out. The sample yields 2 million to 2.5 million clones, 90% to 96% seen once. The chain employs TRBV6-6 and TRBJ2-7, with a weak D call TRBD2 (6 bases). The clonotype was recovered from a man aged 18 to 29 in good health. The specimen sequenced was naive CD4+ T cells sorted from blood. Subset specified: CD45RA+ positively selected. The CDR3 spells CASASRLVYEQYF. The CDR3 coding sequence is TGTGCCAGCGCGTCGAGACTAGTCTACGAGCAGTACTTC.